This passage covers 23 T cell receptor beta chains from one sample sequenced in a study of cytomegalovirus exposure and HLA in healthy donors. Method: immunoSEQ multiplex PCR; TCRdb's copy keeps in-frame clones and lacks some. The sample yields 75,000 to 90,000 clones, roughly 95% seen once. The sample was PBMCs. The origin of the receptors is a man aged 18 to 29 in good health and CMV-seropositive.

This chain's CDR3 is CASSSREGGFKTEAFF. The CDR3 DNA follows: TGTGCCAGCAGCTCCAGGGAAGGGGGCTTTAAAACTGAAGCTTTCTTT. The chain combines TRBV7-9 with TRBJ1-1; 7 bases map to TRBD1. The CDR3 consists of 16 residues. Germline CDR1 is SEHNR and CDR2 is FQNEAQ (reference sequence). Losses at the gene ends were 4 bases for V and 5 bases for J; bases not matched to a gene: 13.

The gene calls are TRBV10-1 and TRBJ2-1; 7 bases map to TRBD1. The CDR3 length is 12 residues. Germline V CDR1 and CDR2: WNHNN, SYGVQD (reference sequence). After removal of 6 bases from V and 7 bases from J, the junction contained 3 bases not matched to a gene. In DNA form, the CDR3 reads TGCGCCAGCAGCTACAGGGGAAATGAGCAGTTCTTC. It specifies CASSYRGNEQFF.

The CDR3 region has the DNA TGTGCCAGCAGTCCGTTAGGGGGCCCTGAAGCTTTCTTT. It is translated as CASSPLGGPEAFF. J is TRBJ1-1 and V is TRBV28, with 7 bases identical to TRBD1. Germline trimming cut 5 bases from V and 6 bases from J; bases unmatched to any gene: 6. Germline CDR1 and CDR2: MDHEN and SYDVKM. The CDR3 has 13 residues.

The V and J genes are TRBV4-2 and TRBJ2-3; 10 bases are shared with TRBD2. Looked up from germline, CDR1 is LGHNA and CDR2 is YNFKEQ. V was pared by 0 bases and J by 3 bases, with 6 bases of the junction left unmatched. CDR3 length: 17 residues. As DNA, the CDR3 is TGTGCCAGCAGCCAAGATAGGTCTAGCGGGAGAACAGATACGCAGTATTTT. This gives the protein CASSQDRSSGRTDTQYF.

Here the CDR3 DNA reads TGTGCCAGCAGCGAAGGGACTAGCAGAACCGGGGAGCTGTTTTTT. This codes for CASSEGTSRTGELFF. V gene TRBV9 combines with J gene TRBJ2-2; 9 bases are a match to TRBD2. The V segment lost 3 bases and the J segment 5 bases; nucleotides outside the gene matches: 5. The CDR3 contains 15 residues. Germline CDR1 SGDLS, CDR2 YYNGEE.

V and J are TRBV4-1 and TRBJ1-5; the match to TRBD1 covers 7 bases. Trimming cost V 2 bases and J 5 bases; bases outside gene matches: 6. The CDR3 length is 15 residues. The germline V gene has CDR1 MGHRA and CDR2 YSYEKL. CDR3 in DNA: TGCGCCAGCAGCCAACCCGACAGGGACTATCAGCCCCAGCATTTT. This gives the protein CASSQPDRDYQPQHF.

The CDR3 region is CASTYDTGGATNEKLFF. DNA of the CDR3: TGTGCCAGCACGTACGATACAGGGGGCGCAACTAATGAAAAACTGTTTTTT. V and J are TRBV7-9 and TRBJ1-4; 9 positions match TRBD1. CDR3 size: 17 residues. Germline CDR1 reads SEHNR; CDR2 reads FQNEAQ (reference sequence). J was trimmed by 0 bases and V by 7 bases; bases with no gene match: 9.

The chain has TRBV25-1 and TRBJ2-7, with a possible D match to TRBD1 (5 bases). Looked up from germline, CDR1 is MGHDK and CDR2 is SYGVNS. This CDR3 contains 12 residues. Trimming took 6 bases from V and 6 from J, leaving 12 bases between them. CDR3 nucleotide sequence: TGTGCCAGCAGCGCCCCAGGGTCCGAGCAGTACTTC. It encodes CASSAPGSEQYF.

This chain links TRBV27 with TRBJ2-7; possibly TRBD2 for D (7 bases). V was clipped by 8 bases and J by 6 bases, with 11 bases between them. In germline, CDR1 is MNHEY, CDR2 SMNVEV (reference sequence). CDR3 length equals 11 residues. CDR3 nucleotide sequence: TGTGCCAGCCGGGGGGCCGGCGAGCAGTACTTC. Residues: CASRGAGEQYF.

The chain carries TRBV5-5 and TRBJ2-3; 9 positions agree with TRBD1. Germline loops: CDR1 SGHKS, CDR2 YYEKEE (reference sequence). The J segment lost 3 bases and the V segment lost 4 bases, leaving 3 bases of the junction unmatched. CDR3 size: 14 residues. The CDR3 bases are TGTGCCAGCAGCCGGGGACAGGGAACAGATACGCAGTATTTT. Translation: CASSRGQGTDTQYF. Full variable domain (remainder filled in from reference TRBV5-5 and TRBJ2-3): DAGVTQSPTHLIKTRGQQVTLRCSPISGHKSVSWYQQVLGQGPQFIFQYYEKEERGRGNFPDRFSARQFPNYSSELNVNALLLGDSALYLCASSRGQGTDTQYFGPGTRLTVL.

CDR3 coding DNA: TGTGCCAGTGCGGCACAGGGCGGCTATGGCTACACCTTC. Amino acids: CASAAQGGYGYTF. The chain employs TRBV19 and TRBJ1-2; D may be TRBD1 (6 bases). V lost 8 bases, J lost 4 bases, and 14 bases lay in between. CDR1 is LNHDA, CDR2 SQIVND, per germline (reference sequence). The CDR3 consists of 13 residues.

This chain uses TRBV4-1 with TRBJ2-7, with D possibly matching TRBD2 (7 bases). The CDR3 has 16 amino acids. Germline V gene sequence: CDR1 MGHRA, CDR2 YSYEKL. V was pared by 3 bases and J by 2 bases, with 17 bases between. CDR3 loop: CASSQDLGEGAYEQYF. Here the CDR3 DNA reads TGCGCCAGCAGCCAGGACCTCGGGGAGGGGGCCTACGAGCAGTACTTC.

The chain employs TRBV27 and TRBJ2-7; D is undetermined. The germline gives CDR1 MNHEY, CDR2 SMNVEV (reference sequence). This CDR3 comprises 13 residues. Trimming took off 6 bases at V and 5 bases at J, with 14 bases between the two ends. In nucleotides, the CDR3 is TGTGCCAGCAGGAGATCCCGGTACGACGAGCAGTACTTC. Amino acid sequence: CASRRSRYDEQYF.

This rearrangement joins TRBV27 to TRBJ2-5, with 8 bases that match TRBD2. Germline CDR1 MNHEY, CDR2 SMNVEV (reference sequence). V was pared by 2 bases and J by 5 bases, with 10 bases of the junction left unmatched. The CDR3 runs 16 residues. The CDR3 is CASSLDRQGGGETQYF. CDR3 sequence (DNA): TGTGCCAGCAGTTTAGATCGTCAAGGCGGGGGGGAGACCCAGTACTTC.

The chain carries TRBV7-9 and TRBJ2-3; 12 bases are a match to TRBD2. The length of the CDR3 is 16 residues. V dropped 1 base and J dropped 9; count of bases not matched to a gene: 8. The germline V gene has CDR1 SEHNR and CDR2 FQNEAQ (reference sequence). CDR3 DNA sequence: TGTGCCAGCAGCTTAGGGACTAGCGGGACGGTCGGCACGCAGTATTTT. Protein: CASSLGTSGTVGTQYF.

The rearrangement joins TRBV9 to TRBJ1-4; 7 bases match TRBD1. The CDR3 totals 14 residues. The germline CDR1 and CDR2 sequences are SGDLS and YYNGEE. The ends lost 4 bases at V and 10 bases at J; junction bases unmatched: 10. In DNA form, the CDR3 reads TGTGCCAGCAGCTCACAGGGGATCGGGGGAAAACTGTTTTTT. The encoded protein is CASSSQGIGGKLFF.

This clone was recorded only once. This chain uses TRBV28 with TRBJ1-5, with TRBD1 matching 7 bases. Trimming cost V 7 bases and J 5 bases; bases outside gene matches: 11. CDR1 is MDHEN, CDR2 SYDVKM, per germline. This CDR3 has 15 residues. DNA of the CDR3: TGTGCCAGCATCCCTGGGAGGACAGGCTATCAGCCCCAGCATTTT. It is translated as CASIPGRTGYQPQHF. The full variable domain, rest sourced from reference TRBV28 and TRBJ1-5, is DVKVTQSSRYLVKRTGEKVFLECVQDMDHENMFWYRQDPGLGLRLIYFSYDVKMKEKGDIPEGYSVSREKKERFSLILESASTNQTSMYLCASIPGRTGYQPQHFGDGTRLSIL.

In its sample, this clone was seen once. The chain couples TRBV18 to TRBJ1-1, with D maybe TRBD1 (6 bases). The CDR3 has 14 amino acids. Trimming removed 6 bases from V and 6 bases from J, with 17 bases in between. The V gene's germline CDR1 is KGHSH and CDR2 LQKENI. CDR3 DNA: TGTGCCAGCTCTCCCTCAGGGGCTCGGGCTGAAGCTTTCTTT. Its protein is CASSPSGARAEAFF. Combining the CDR3 with reference TRBV18 and TRBJ1-1 gives the whole variable domain NAGVMQNPRHLVRRRGQEARLRCSPMKGHSHVYWYRQLPEEGLKFMVYLQKENIIDESGMPKERFSAEFPKEGPSILRIQQVVRGDSAAYFCASSPSGARAEAFFGQGTRLTVV.

The chain is built from TRBV6-1 and TRBJ2-1; D is perhaps TRBD1 (6 bases). CDR3 length equals 14 residues. Trimming stripped 6 bases from V and 8 bases from J, with 17 bases between. From germline, CDR1 is MNHNS and CDR2 SASEGT. CDR3 sequence reads: CASSPGPSGDEQFF. For the CDR3, the DNA is TGTGCCAGCAGCCCGGGACCCTCAGGGGATGAGCAGTTCTTC.

The chain has TRBV19 and TRBJ2-7; the D is unclear. V was clipped by 4 bases and J by 4 bases, with 11 bases between them. This CDR3 has 13 amino acids. Germline values: CDR1 LNHDA, CDR2 SQIVND (reference sequence). CDR3 DNA: TGTGCCAGTAGTACAGGAAGCCTTTACGAGCAGTACTTC. Translated: CASSTGSLYEQYF.

The J gene is TRBJ2-5, the V gene TRBV7-8, with a possible D match to TRBD2 (5 bases). Per the germline V gene, CDR1 is SGHVS and CDR2 is FQNEAQ. CDR3 length equals 14 residues. V was pared by 6 bases and J by 5 bases, with 16 bases between. As DNA, the CDR3 is TGTGCCAGCAGTTTCCGACTAAGGACGGAGACCCAGTACTTC. Translating it yields CASSFRLRTETQYF.

A single count supports this clone. This rearrangement joins TRBV19 to TRBJ1-5, with TRBD1 identical over 10 bases. This CDR3 region has 14 residues. The germline gives CDR1 LNHDA, CDR2 SQIVND (reference sequence). The J segment lost 4 bases and the V segment lost 8 bases, leaving 5 bases of the junction unmatched. CDR3 nucleotide sequence: TGTGCCAGTGGGGACAGGGGTGGGAATCAGCCCCAGCATTTT. The encoded protein is CASGDRGGNQPQHF. Combining the CDR3 with reference TRBV19 and TRBJ1-5 gives the whole variable domain DGGITQSPKYLFRKEGQNVTLSCEQNLNHDAMYWYRQDPGQGLRLIYYSQIVNDFQKGDIAEGYSVSREKKESFPLTVTSAQKNPTAFYLCASGDRGGNQPQHFGDGTRLSIL.

The count of this clone is one. CDR3 region: CASSFRGYEQYF. For the CDR3, the DNA is TGTGCCAGCAGTTTTAGGGGCTACGAGCAGTACTTC. The rearrangement joins TRBV28 to TRBJ2-7; D might be TRBD1 (5 bases). V lost 3 bases to trimming and J lost 3 bases, with 6 bases between them. The V gene's germline CDR1 is MDHEN and CDR2 SYDVKM. The CDR3 is 12 amino acids.